A selection of T cell receptor beta chains follows, all from one sample in a study of T-cell reconstitution after alpha-beta-depleted transplantation in children. In TCRdb, the PCR reads were re-called with MiXCR into one record per CDR3 protein. The data hold fewer than 1 million distinct CDR3 sequences, with approximately 15% observed a single time. The specimen comprised PBMCs, mostly from graft donor cells, sampled 360 days after TCRalphabeta/CD19-depleted stem cell transplant. These TCRs come from a male patient under 18 who had a stem cell transplant for acute lymphoblastic leukemia, so the T cells may come from the graft donor. Both conserved end residues are part of each CDR3. The D gene is left open where the match is weak. For some rows the clone size is stated as once, few or many, or as a class when expanded; others skip it.

CDR3nt | CDR3aa | v_gene | d_gene | j_gene | abundance
TGTGCCAGCAGTTACGGGACAGCCCAAGAGACCCAGTACTTC | CASSYGTAQETQYF | TRBV6-2/TRBV6-3 | TRBD1 | TRBJ2-5 | many
TGCGCCAGCAGCTTAGGAGGAGACCCCCAAGAGACCCAGTACTTC | CASSLGGDPQETQYF | TRBV5-1 | NA | TRBJ2-5 | NA
TGTGCCAGCAGCCCAGCGACGGCCTCTGGAAACACCATATATTTT | CASSPATASGNTIYF | TRBV12-3/TRBV12-4 | NA | TRBJ1-3 | few
TGTGCCAGCAGCTTAGTTCCCGGGATCAGTTATGGCTACACCTTC | CASSLVPGISYGYTF | TRBV11-2 | NA | TRBJ1-2 | few
TGTGCCAGCAGTTACGGTCCACGGGACCAGTACTTC | CASSYGPRDQYF | TRBV6-5 | NA | TRBJ2-5 | many
TGTGCCAGCAGCTTATCCCCCACAGGGAGAGTCACTGAAGCTTTCTTT | CASSLSPTGRVTEAFF | TRBV11-2 | NA | TRBJ1-1 | few
TGTGCCAGCAGTTACGTGGGGACACCGGATCAGCCCCAGCATTTT | CASSYVGTPDQPQHF | TRBV6-2/TRBV6-3 | NA | TRBJ1-5 | few
TGCGCCAGCAGCCTACATCCAGGGCAGTCTAACTATGGCTACACCTTC | CASSLHPGQSNYGYTF | TRBV4-1 | NA | TRBJ1-2 | NA
TGCGCCAGCAGCTTGGGAGGACAGGTGAATGACGAGCAGTACTTC | CASSLGGQVNDEQYF | TRBV5-1 | TRBD1 | TRBJ2-7 | few
TGTGCCAGCAGCCCCCGGGCCTCCTACAATGAGCAGTTCTTC | CASSPRASYNEQFF | TRBV12-3/TRBV12-4 | NA | TRBJ2-1 | few
TGTGCCAGCAGCGTAGCTACCTTCGGGAGGCGGGGTCGATACAATGAGCAGTTCTTC | CASSVATFGRRGRYNEQFF | TRBV9 | TRBD2 | TRBJ2-1 | NA
TGTGCCAGCAGAAACCGACAGGTTATCAGCTCTGGGGCCAACGTCCTGACTTTC | CASRNRQVISSGANVLTF | TRBV2 | NA | TRBJ2-6 | once
TGTGCCAGCAGCTTAGCTGCGGGTGGATACGTAACTAGCAATCAGCCCCAGCATTTT | CASSLAAGGYVTSNQPQHF | TRBV7-9 | NA | TRBJ1-5 | few
TGTGCCAGCACTCCTACCGGGGGTCCATATGGCTACACCTTC | CASTPTGGPYGYTF | TRBV6-1 | NA | TRBJ1-2 | NA
TGCGCCAGCAGCTTGGGGACCCTTCAGAGTGAAAAACTGTTTTTT | CASSLGTLQSEKLFF | TRBV5-1 | NA | TRBJ1-4 | few
TGTGCCAGCAGTTCCGAGGGCCTCTGGGGCACTGAAGCTTTCTTT | CASSSEGLWGTEAFF | TRBV12-3/TRBV12-4 | NA | TRBJ1-1 | NA
TGTGCCAGCAGCTTAGGGGAGGGCTACGAGCAGTTCTTC | CASSLGEGYEQFF | TRBV7-7 | TRBD2 | TRBJ2-1 | few
TGTGCCAGCAGCTCTCGGGGTTCCTACGAGCAGTACTTC | CASSSRGSYEQYF | TRBV7-9 | NA | TRBJ2-7 | few
TGTGCCAGCAGTGTCACAGGGGGAGTGAACACCGGGGAGCTGTTTTTT | CASSVTGGVNTGELFF | TRBV6-1 | TRBD1 | TRBJ2-2 | NA
TGTGCCAGCAGCTTTTTCCCCGGTAAGATCTACGGAAACACTGAAGCTTTCTTT | CASSFFPGKIYGNTEAFF | TRBV11-2 | NA | TRBJ1-1 | NA
TGTGCCAGCAGTGAATGGGCGTCTGCTGGGGCCAACGTCCTGACTTTC | CASSEWASAGANVLTF | TRBV25-1 | NA | TRBJ2-6 | few
TGCGCCAGCAGCGGGCTCGAGGACTATGGCTACACCTTC | CASSGLEDYGYTF | TRBV5-1 | NA | TRBJ1-2 | NA
TGCGTGGGGGGGGGGCGCAACTATGGCTACACCTTC | CVGGGRNYGYTF | TRBV20-1 | NA | TRBJ1-2 | few
TGCAGTGCTAGAGAGGACCGGGTGGAGACCCAGTACTTC | CSAREDRVETQYF | TRBV20-1 | NA | TRBJ2-5 | many
TGTGCCAGCAAACGCTCGGGAGAGGAGACCCAGTACTTC | CASKRSGEETQYF | TRBV11-2 | NA | TRBJ2-5 | few
TGTGCCAGCAGCGTAGATGACAGGGGCCGAGCCAGGAGATCCCCTCACAATGAGCAGTTCTTC | CASSVDDRGRARRSPHNEQFF | TRBV4-2 | TRBD1 | TRBJ2-1 | few
TGCGCCAGCAGATTACTAGGGACTAGCGGGAGGGATAATGAGCAGTTCTTC | CASRLLGTSGRDNEQFF | TRBV10-2 | TRBD2 | TRBJ2-1 | NA
TGCGCCAGCAGCCAAGAGGGGTGGGGCAGGGGGTACGAGCAGTACTTC | CASSQEGWGRGYEQYF | TRBV4-1 | TRBD1 | TRBJ2-7 | NA